This record covers a single TCR beta chain. The CDR3 loop spans 17 amino acids. Germline CDR1 reads MGHDK; CDR2 reads SYGVNS. V shed 1 base, J shed 4 bases, and the junction held 7 bases outside the gene matches. The sample is drawn from a study of blood T cell repertoires in COVID-19. Profiling relied on immunoSEQ multiplex PCR, and the TCRdb table lists in-frame clones only, not all of them. The data show 180,000 or so clones, 80% to 85% seen once. The chain carries TRBV25-1 and TRBJ2-2, with TRBD2 identical over 9 bases. Sequences were obtained from peripheral blood. The sequence was collected from a woman aged 70-85 years with COVID-19, enrolled during active disease. For the CDR3, the DNA is TGTGCCAGCAGTGAATTCTATGCGGGAGGGCCCACCGGGGAGCTGTTTTTT. Its translation is CASSEFYAGGPTGELFF.